These T cell receptor beta chains were read from a single sample in a study of control samples from healthy donors and cancer patients. Sequenced by immunoSEQ multiplex PCR; TCRdb stores in-frame clones only, minus some. In the table there are about 230,000 clones, around 80% of which are singletons. Sequencing was performed on PBMCs. Receptors were obtained from an older woman with lung cancer. The conserved cysteine and the conserved F or W are not part of the CDR3 here. Fields, in order: V gene, D gene, J gene, CDR3 protein. The D gene is left open where the match is weak.

TRBV6-5	-	TRBJ1-1	ASSYGAEAF
TRBV11-2	-	TRBJ1-6	ASSLESHSPLH
TRBV19	TRBD1	TRBJ1-5	ASSSQGAGNQPQH
TRBV19	TRBD1	TRBJ2-1	ASSIRDSLQGEQF
TRBV11-2	-	TRBJ2-1	ASSLERTVNNEQF
TRBV2	TRBD1	TRBJ1-2	ASSIRQGDGYT
TRBV29-1	-	TRBJ1-1	SAVVVDTEAF
TRBV6-6	-	TRBJ2-2	ASSYPGELF
TRBV28	-	TRBJ1-2	ASSFRTTSLGGYT
TRBV18	-	TRBJ2-7	ASSPLPAGASGEQY
TRBV5-6	-	TRBJ1-1	ASSFIAEPAEAF
TRBV9	TRBD2	TRBJ2-1	ASSTRLAGYNEQF
TRBV4-1	TRBD2	TRBJ2-3	ASPTFTSGDTDTQY
TRBV7-2	TRBD1	TRBJ2-1	ASSSQTGDLDEQF
TRBV5-5	-	TRBJ1-1	ASSLRWARAVNTEAF
TRBV19	-	TRBJ1-2	ASSSFDSNNYGYT
TRBV19	-	TRBJ1-1	ASSFRTAEAF
TRBV3-1/TRBV3-2	-	TRBJ2-3	ASSQVGGSWRGDRPDTQY
TRBV10-3	-	TRBJ2-3	AISEDSTDTQY
TRBV27	-	TRBJ2-5	ASSSRFQETQY
TRBV7-7	-	TRBJ2-6	ASSPGGSGANVLT
TRBV18	TRBD1	TRBJ1-1	ASSPTGETEAF
TRBV14	-	TRBJ1-6	ASSQVWGTPESYNSPLH
TRBV5-1	-	TRBJ1-1	ASSLVSDTEAF
TRBV4-1	TRBD2	TRBJ2-7	ASSQSTSGVREQY
TRBV24-1	TRBD2	TRBJ2-7	ATSDSTTSGSAHEQY
TRBV10-1	-	TRBJ2-3	ASSESSPTNTQY
TRBV30	-	TRBJ2-1	AWRDDWIAYNEQF
TRBV18	TRBD1	TRBJ2-3	ASSPPQGARTDTQY
TRBV2	-	TRBJ2-6	ASSKSGANVLT
TRBV19	TRBD1	TRBJ1-5	ASSIDRVPPQH
TRBV29-1	-	TRBJ1-4	SVGRANEKLF
TRBV3-1/TRBV3-2	-	TRBJ1-1	ASSQKQGNTEAF
TRBV5-1	-	TRBJ1-1	ASSPRIQGRGMNTEAF
TRBV2	-	TRBJ2-3	ASTLARSPSTDTQY
TRBV12-5	-	TRBJ1-1	ASGLDGFTEAF
TRBV20-1	-	TRBJ2-1	SESSGHEQF
TRBV7-3	-	TRBJ1-4	ASSDDGAPTEKLF
TRBV11-1	TRBD2	TRBJ2-7	ASSLAPSGSNEQY
TRBV12-3/TRBV12-4	-	TRBJ2-3	ASSLGPSDTQY